This paragraph covers one T cell receptor beta chain sequence. Its target is not known. The assay was immunoSEQ multiplex PCR, and TCRdb's table has in-frame clones only and misses some. The sample has roughly 8,300 clones; 85% to 90% are singletons. Germline CDR1 reads SGHAT; CDR2 reads FQDESV (reference sequence). This CDR3 spans 14 amino acids. The V and J ends lost 6 bases and 10 bases, in that order; junction bases with no gene match: 8. The data stem from a study of lymphopenia after photon versus proton radiotherapy. Study results and caveats: In patients who died, overall survival fell as post-nadir TCR diversity dropped more. Oligoclonal CD8+ Temra expansion after nadir drove photon patients' diversity drop. Authors raise, but do not show, better survival with proton therapy. Relative stability marked proton patients; photon patients lost diversity and naive cells.

The chain joins TRBV11-1 to TRBJ1-4; 10 bases are shared with TRBD1. The source material was peripheral blood, sampled from a patient treated with photon-based radiotherapy. The sequence was obtained from a man older than 75 with cholangiocarcinoma. The CDR3 DNA is TGTGCCAGCAGTTCGGGACAGGGGACAGGAAAACTGTTTTTT. Translation: CASSSGQGTGKLFF.